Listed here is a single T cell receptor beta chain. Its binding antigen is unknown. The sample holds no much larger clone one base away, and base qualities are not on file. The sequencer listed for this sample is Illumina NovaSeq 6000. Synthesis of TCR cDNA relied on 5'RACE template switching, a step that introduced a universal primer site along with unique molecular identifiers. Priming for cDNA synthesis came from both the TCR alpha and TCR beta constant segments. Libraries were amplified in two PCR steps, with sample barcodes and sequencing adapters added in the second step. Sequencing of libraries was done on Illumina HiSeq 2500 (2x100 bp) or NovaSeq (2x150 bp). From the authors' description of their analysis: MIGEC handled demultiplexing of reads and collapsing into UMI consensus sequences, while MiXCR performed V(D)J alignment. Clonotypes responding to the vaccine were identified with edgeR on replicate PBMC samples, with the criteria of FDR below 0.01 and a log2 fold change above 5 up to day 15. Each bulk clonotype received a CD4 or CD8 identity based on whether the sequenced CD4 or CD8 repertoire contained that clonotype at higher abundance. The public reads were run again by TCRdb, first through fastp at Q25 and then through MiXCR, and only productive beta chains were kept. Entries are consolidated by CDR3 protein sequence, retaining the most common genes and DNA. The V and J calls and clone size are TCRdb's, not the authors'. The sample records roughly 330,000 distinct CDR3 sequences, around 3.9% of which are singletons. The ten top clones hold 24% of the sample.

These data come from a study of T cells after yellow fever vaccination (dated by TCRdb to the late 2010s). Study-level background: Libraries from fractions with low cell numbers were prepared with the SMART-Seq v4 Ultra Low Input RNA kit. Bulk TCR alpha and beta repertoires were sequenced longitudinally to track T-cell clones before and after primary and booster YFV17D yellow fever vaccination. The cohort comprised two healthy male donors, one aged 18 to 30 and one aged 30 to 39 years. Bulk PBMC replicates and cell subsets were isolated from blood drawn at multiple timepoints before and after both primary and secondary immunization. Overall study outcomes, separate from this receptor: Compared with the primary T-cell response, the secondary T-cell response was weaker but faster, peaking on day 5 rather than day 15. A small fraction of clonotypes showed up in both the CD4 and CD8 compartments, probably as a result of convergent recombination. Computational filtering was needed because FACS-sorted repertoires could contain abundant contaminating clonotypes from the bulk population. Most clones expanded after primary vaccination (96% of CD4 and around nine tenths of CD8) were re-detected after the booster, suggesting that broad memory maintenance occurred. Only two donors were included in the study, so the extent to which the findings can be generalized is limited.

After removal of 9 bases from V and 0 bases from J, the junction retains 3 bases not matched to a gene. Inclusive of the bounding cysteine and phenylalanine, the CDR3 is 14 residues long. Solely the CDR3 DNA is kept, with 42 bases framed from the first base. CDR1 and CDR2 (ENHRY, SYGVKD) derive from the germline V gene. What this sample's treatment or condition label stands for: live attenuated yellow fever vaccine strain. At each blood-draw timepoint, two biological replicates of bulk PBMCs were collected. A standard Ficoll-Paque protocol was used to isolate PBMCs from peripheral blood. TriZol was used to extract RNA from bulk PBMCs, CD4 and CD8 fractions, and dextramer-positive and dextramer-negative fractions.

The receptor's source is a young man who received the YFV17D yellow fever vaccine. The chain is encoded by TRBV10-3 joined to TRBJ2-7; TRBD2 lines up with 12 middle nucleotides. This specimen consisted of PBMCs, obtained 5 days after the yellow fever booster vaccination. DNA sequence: TGTGCCATTACTAGCGGGAGGATCTCCTACGAGCAGTACTTC. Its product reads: CAITSGRISYEQYF.